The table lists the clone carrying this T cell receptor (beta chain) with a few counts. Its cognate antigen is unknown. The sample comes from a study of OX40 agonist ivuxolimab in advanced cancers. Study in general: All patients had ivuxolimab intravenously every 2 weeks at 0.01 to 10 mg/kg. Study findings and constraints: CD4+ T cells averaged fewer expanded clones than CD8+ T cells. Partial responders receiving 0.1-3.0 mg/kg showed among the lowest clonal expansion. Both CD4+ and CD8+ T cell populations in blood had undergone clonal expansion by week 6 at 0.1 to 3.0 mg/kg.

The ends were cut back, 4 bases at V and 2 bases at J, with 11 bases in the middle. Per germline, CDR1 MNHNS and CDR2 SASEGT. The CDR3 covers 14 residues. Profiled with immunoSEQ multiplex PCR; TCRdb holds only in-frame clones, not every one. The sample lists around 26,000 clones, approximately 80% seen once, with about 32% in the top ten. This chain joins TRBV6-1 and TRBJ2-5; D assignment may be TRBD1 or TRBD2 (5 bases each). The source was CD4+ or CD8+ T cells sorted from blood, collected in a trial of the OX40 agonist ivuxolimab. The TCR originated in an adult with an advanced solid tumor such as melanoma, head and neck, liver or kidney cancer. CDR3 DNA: TGTGCCAGCAGTGGGGGGTCGGCGCAAGAGACCCAGTACTTC. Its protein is CASSGGSAQETQYF.